This T cell receptor beta chain originates from a study of blood T cell repertoires in COVID-19. Looking at the study overall: Samples taken during acute and convalescent COVID-19 were collected in the United States, Italy and Spain. The cDNA or gDNA used as material had been derived from T cells, B-cell-depleted T cells, or PBMCs.

Looked up from germline, CDR1 is SGHTA and CDR2 is FQGNSA. The CDR3 extends over 15 amino acids. Trimming cost V 2 bases and J 3 bases, with 10 bases left between them. Authors' analysis steps: Amplifying reference gene primers gave estimates of nucleated cell counts. Assay: immunoSEQ multiplex PCR; the TCRdb copy retains only in-frame clones and omits some. V and J calls plus clone size are reproduced from that table; the DNA served to infer D and trimming. Here the sample spans under 300,000 clones, 85% to 90% being singletons. This chain links TRBV7-2 with TRBJ1-4, with TRBD1 as a possible D gene (5 bases). The source is an older woman with active or convalescent COVID-19. The sample taken for sequencing was peripheral blood. CDR3 DNA sequence: TGTGCCAGCAGCTTACAGGGCCCGGCTAATGAAAAACTGTTTTTT. Amino acids: CASSLQGPANEKLFF.